These 23 T cell receptor beta chains were all obtained from the same sample, sequenced in a study of identical twins (dated by TCRdb to between 2015 and 2016). To prepare the library, 5' RACE was applied. Data came from an Illumina HiSeq 2000. TCRdb took the public reads, trimmed them with fastp at Q25, ran MiXCR for clone calling and kept in-frame beta chains. A single entry per CDR3 protein holds the most common genes and DNA from its merged rows. In all, the sample holds some 660,000 distinct CDR3 sequences, and 8.6% of those were seen once. The leading ten clones occupy 0.85% to 1% of the sample. In addition, the sample was reused for a study of yellow fever vaccine responses in identical twins.

The sequencing sample was made of PBMCs. The receptors stem from a woman younger than 30 in good health.

In this sample, this clonotype turned up a few times. V is TRBV4-3 and J is TRBJ2-1; D call uncertain. The CDR3 is made up of 15 amino acids. The germline V and J ends were trimmed by 4 bases and 6 bases, with 16 bases remaining between them. Germline loops: CDR1 LGHNA, CDR2 YSLEER. The CDR3 spells CASSPGSSPGNEQFF. The CDR3 DNA follows: TGCGCCAGCAGCCCGGGCTCATCCCCGGGCAATGAGCAGTTCTTC.

This chain joins TRBV10-3 and TRBJ1-4; D call uncertain. The CDR3 is 14 amino acids. Germline CDR1 ENHRY, CDR2 SYGVKD. With 1 base removed from V and 3 bases from J, the gap between germline ends came to 6 bases. The CDR3 loop reads CAISEFVANEKLFF. In DNA, the CDR3 is TGTGCCATCAGTGAGTTCGTAGCTAATGAAAAACTGTTTTTT.

The chain carries TRBV4-3 and TRBJ2-1; TRBD2 might be the D (6 bases). The CDR3 loop spans 15 amino acids. Germline-derived CDR1 and CDR2 are LGHNA and YSLEER. Trimming took 4 bases from V and 7 from J, leaving 17 bases between them. The CDR3 sequence: CASSRGGAISNEQFF. The CDR3 DNA follows: TGCGCCAGCAGCCGGGGCGGGGCGATTTCGAATGAGCAGTTCTTC.

The chain has TRBV12-3 or TRBV12-4 and TRBJ1-1, with 7 bases fitting TRBD1. V was clipped by 3 bases and J by 9 bases; unmatched bases: 10. CDR3 length equals 14 residues. CDR3 DNA sequence: TGTGCCAGCAGTTTGACAGGGAGCCCGGGCAAAGCTTTCTTT. Encoded protein: CASSLTGSPGKAFF.

This clonotype has a count of ten or more. This rearrangement joins TRBV3-1 to TRBJ1-2; maybe TRBD1 (6 bases). The germline V gene has CDR1 LGHDT and CDR2 YNNKEL (reference sequence). The V end was cut by 4 bases, the J end by 4 bases, with 10 bases between. The CDR3 is 13 residues long. The CDR3 spells CASSRTESYGYTF. DNA for the CDR3: TGTGCCAGCAGCCGGACAGAATCCTATGGCTACACCTTC.

This clonotype has at least ten counts. As DNA, the CDR3 is TGCAGTGTCAGCGACGGGCTGAGAGGAAAACTGTTTTTT. Protein: CSVSDGLRGKLFF. The rearrangement links TRBV20-1 to TRBJ1-4; no clear D. There are 13 residues in the CDR3. Trimming removed 7 bases at V and 10 bases at J, with 19 bases between. Germline CDR1 DFQATT, CDR2 SNEGSKA (reference sequence).

This clonotype was observed a handful of times. The chain couples TRBV20-1 to TRBJ1-1, with D unclear. V shed 0 bases and J shed 3 bases, with 5 bases lying between them. The CDR3 runs to 12 residues. In germline, CDR1 is DFQATT, CDR2 SNEGSKA (reference sequence). The CDR3 reads CSARDWDTEAFF. CDR3 coding DNA: TGCAGTGCTAGAGACTGGGACACTGAAGCTTTCTTT.

The chain carries TRBV6-1 and TRBJ2-7, with D possibly being TRBD1 or TRBD2 (5 bases each). Trimming shortened V by 3 bases and J by 4 bases, and 16 bases separated the two germline ends. The CDR3 contains 15 residues. CDR1 and CDR2 from the germline V gene are MNHNS and SASEGT. CDR3: CASSDPDLQVYEQYF. The DNA of the CDR3 is TGTGCCAGCAGTGACCCGGACTTACAGGTATACGAGCAGTACTTC.

A few counts support this clonotype. V usage is TRBV6-1 and J usage is TRBJ2-5; TRBD2 matches 15 bases. This CDR3 comprises 17 residues. V lost 5 bases and J lost 5; bases outside the gene matches: 9. Germline CDR1 reads MNHNS; CDR2 reads SASEGT. The CDR3 sequence is CASSRRTSGGARETQYF. As DNA, the CDR3 is TGTGCCAGCAGTCGTCGGACTAGCGGGGGGGCTAGGGAGACCCAGTACTTC.

This clonotype was observed many times. V gene TRBV5-5 combines with J gene TRBJ1-1, with D perhaps matching TRBD1 (5 bases). With 1 base removed from V and 1 base from J, the gap between germline ends came to 8 bases. CDR1 and CDR2 (germline): SGHKS, YYEKEE (reference sequence). The CDR3 is 14 amino acids. CDR3: CASSLKGPNTEAFF. The CDR3 region has the DNA TGTGCCAGCAGCTTGAAGGGGCCGAACACTGAAGCTTTCTTT.

This clonotype appeared a few times. The rearrangement links TRBV5-1 to TRBJ2-1; 13 nucleotides match TRBD2. This CDR3 comprises 17 residues. The J segment lost 5 bases and the V segment lost 2 bases, leaving 7 bases of the junction unmatched. CDR1 is SGHRS and CDR2 is YFSETQ in the germline V gene. The CDR3 nucleotides are TGCGCCAGCAGCTTTAGAACTAGCGGGGGGGTAGACAATGAGCAGTTCTTC. Protein: CASSFRTSGGVDNEQFF.

The chain combines TRBV10-3 with TRBJ2-3; 9 nucleotides agree with TRBD2. CDR1 is ENHRY and CDR2 is SYGVKD in the germline V gene. V gave up 3 bases and J gave up 2 bases; unmatched junction bases: 3. CDR3 length: 15 residues. CDR3 nucleotides: TGTGCCATCAGTGATAGCGGGGGACCCACAGATACGCAGTATTTT. This codes for CAISDSGGPTDTQYF.

The chain is built from TRBV2 and TRBJ2-1, with 11 bases lining up with TRBD1. Germline V gives CDR1 SNHLY, CDR2 FYNNEI. V trimming: 4 bases; J trimming: 4 bases; junction bases outside the gene matches: 9. The length of the CDR3 is 17 residues. DNA of the CDR3: TGTGCCAGCAGTGTCCGGACAGGGGGCGTTTGGTACAATGAGCAGTTCTTC. Translation: CASSVRTGGVWYNEQFF.

The chain joins TRBV6-1 to TRBJ2-2; TRBD1 might be the D (8 bases). Between the trimmed V and J ends, which lost 6 bases and 8 bases, there was a span of 19 bases. CDR3 size: 15 residues. Germline loops: CDR1 MNHNS, CDR2 SASEGT. CDR3 DNA sequence: TGTGCCAGCAGCACCACCGACAGGGGAGGGGGGGAGCTGTTTTTT. This translates into CASSTTDRGGGELFF.

The chain has TRBV7-9 and TRBJ2-1; weak D call: TRBD1 (5 bases). The CDR3 spans 16 residues. Looked up from germline, CDR1 is SEHNR and CDR2 is FQNEAQ (reference sequence). The V and J ends lost 5 bases and 9 bases respectively, with 23 bases between them. The CDR3 DNA is TGTGCCAGCAGCGCACCCCGTAGACAGATGTTTGGTGAGCAGTTCTTC. It is translated as CASSAPRRQMFGEQFF.

At least ten counts were recorded for this clonotype. The rearrangement joins TRBV20-1 to TRBJ2-7, with 10 bases aligning to TRBD2. Germline V gives CDR1 DFQATT, CDR2 SNEGSKA (reference sequence). This CDR3 has 14 residues. V lost 2 bases and J lost 1; bases outside the gene matches: 2. In nucleotides, the CDR3 is TGCAGTGCTAGATTAGCGGGAGGTTCCTACGAGCAGTACTTC. Its protein product is CSARLAGGSYEQYF.

V usage is TRBV6-2 or TRBV6-3 and J usage is TRBJ2-7; D is possibly TRBD1 or TRBD2 (6 bases each). Trimming removed 11 bases from V and 3 bases from J, with 17 bases in between. CDR1 and CDR2 from the germline V gene are MNHEY and SVGEGT. The CDR3 loop spans 13 amino acids. The CDR3 region has the DNA TGTGCCGCCACTCGGGGGCTGGGCTACGAGCAGTACTTC. Amino acids: CAATRGLGYEQYF.

The sample holds many counts of this clonotype. The rearrangement joins TRBV12-3 or TRBV12-4 to TRBJ2-7, with D tentatively TRBD2 (6 bases). CDR3 length equals 14 residues. V was shortened by 4 bases and J by 3 bases, with 13 bases between the two germline ends. The CDR3 sequence is CASSWAGSGYEQYF. In DNA form, the CDR3 reads TGTGCCAGCAGTTGGGCGGGAAGTGGCTACGAGCAGTACTTC.

This clonotype was detected only a few times. This chain connects TRBV29-1 to TRBJ1-1; maybe TRBD1 (6 bases). The CDR3 spans 12 residues. Trimming cost V 6 bases and J 10 bases, with 18 bases left between them. Germline V gives CDR1 SQVTM, CDR2 ANQGSEA. The CDR3 sequence is CSVVDSRVGAFF. The CDR3 nucleotides are TGCAGCGTGGTGGACAGCAGGGTAGGAGCTTTCTTT.

This clonotype was detected only a few times. V usage is TRBV3-1 and J usage is TRBJ2-7; D remains ambiguous. Germline CDR1 and CDR2: LGHDT and YNNKEL (reference sequence). V lost 2 bases and J 0 bases, leaving 8 bases between the germline ends. The CDR3 runs 14 residues. The CDR3 DNA reads TGTGCCAGCAGCCAACCTGCCCTCTCCTACGAGCAGTACTTC. This sequence encodes CASSQPALSYEQYF.

This clonotype turned up a few times. The chain links TRBV20-1 to TRBJ2-5; no definite D call. Germline V gene data show CDR1 as DFQATT and CDR2 as SNEGSKA (reference sequence). The CDR3 spans 13 residues. V lost 4 bases and J 1 base, leaving 10 bases between the germline ends. The CDR3 DNA reads TGCAGTGCTATGGGCACGACCCAAGAGACCCAGTACTTC. This translates into CSAMGTTQETQYF.

This clonotype was seen a handful of times. The gene calls are TRBV15 and TRBJ2-3; 9 bases match TRBD1. This CDR3 has 14 residues. CDR1 LNHNV and CDR2 YYDKDF come from the germline V gene (reference sequence). J was trimmed by 3 bases and V by 7 bases; bases with no gene match: 5. CDR3 sequence reads: CATMDRGPTDTQYF. The CDR3 nucleotides are TGTGCCACCATGGACAGGGGCCCAACAGATACGCAGTATTTT.

This clonotype was counted only a few times. The chain employs TRBV12-3 or TRBV12-4 and TRBJ2-1; the D gene is possibly TRBD1 (6 bases). Between the trimmed V and J ends, which lost 5 bases and 1 base, there was a span of 15 bases. CDR3 length: 16 residues. CDR3 in DNA: TGTGCCAGCAGTGCCTACCAGGGGACGTCCTACAATGAGCAGTTCTTC. Its translation is CASSAYQGTSYNEQFF.